The clone carrying this T cell receptor (beta chain) was found many times. The antigen is undetermined. TCRdb recomputed calls from the 5' RACE reads with MiXCR, one row per CDR3 protein. Of 20,000 to 25,000 distinct CDR3 sequences in the sample, under 3% are singletons; the top ten hold around 30%. This sample stems from a study of beta chain bispecific antibodies for T cell cancers. Points from the study as a whole: In these mixed samples, most targeted TRBV reads derived from the leukemia cell line.

Blood mononuclear cells were expanded for two to three days using either OKT3 anti-CD3 antibody or CD3/CD28 beads. This sequence was found in a human donor in good health. Some clones in this sample may be carry-over from other donors' samples. Source material: healthy donor T cells cultured with leukemia cells.

DNA for the CDR3: TGTGCCAGCAAGCGGGGGGTCGACCAAGAGACCCAGTACTTC. Translating gives CASKRGVDQETQYF. V usage is TRBV19 and J usage is TRBJ2-5; 9 bases line up with TRBD2. After removal of 9 bases from V and 0 bases from J, the junction contained 5 bases not matched to a gene. Germline V gene lookup returns CDR1 LNHDA and CDR2 SQIVND (reference sequence). This CDR3 comprises 14 residues.